This T cell receptor beta chain stems from a study of T-cell reconstitution after alpha-beta-depleted transplantation in children. The ends lost 3 bases at V and 6 bases at J; junction bases unmatched: 10. The germline gives CDR1 SGHTA, CDR2 FQGNSA. This CDR3 is built from 16 residues. Unique molecular identifiers were incorporated when the TCRbeta library was constructed. Each CDR3 protein is one row after TCRdb ran MiXCR on the PCR reads. The sample holds some 180,000 distinct CDR3 sequences, around 7% seen once. The TCR originated in a boy aged 2 to 10 with acute lymphoblastic leukemia, due to receive a stem cell transplant. The source was PBMCs, collected before TCRalphabeta/CD19-depleted stem cell transplant. The V call is TRBV7-2, the J call TRBJ2-7; TRBD2 matches 11 bases. CDR3: CASSLRTSGRGSEQYF. For the CDR3, the DNA is TGTGCCAGCAGCTTGAGAACTAGCGGGAGAGGTTCCGAGCAGTACTTC.